The source of this T cell receptor (beta chain) is a study of T cell responses to AZD1222 COVID-19 vaccine. Overall study findings and caveats: Clonal diversity was possibly underestimated, and the donors were mostly white British, with more females.

The CDR3 length is 14 residues. Germline CDR1 reads LNHDA; CDR2 reads SQIVND (reference sequence). The trim removed 2 bases at V and 6 bases at J, leaving 5 bases unmatched. The data were produced by immunoSEQ multiplex PCR, yet TCRdb's version contains in-frame clones alone and is incomplete. The data show 100,000 to 150,000 clones, 80% to 90% seen once. Comment on this clone: The target antigen is unknown.

The chain carries TRBV19 and TRBJ2-3; 7 positions match TRBD1. Sequences were derived from peripheral blood, sampled on day 0 of AZD1222 vaccination. The TCR comes from an adult in good health. The CDR3 region is CASSIRGGYDTQYF. CDR3 nucleotide sequence: TGTGCCAGTAGTATAAGAGGGGGCTATGATACGCAGTATTTT.